A single sample gave rise to the 3 T cell receptor beta chains below, sequenced in a study of PD-1 blockade in classical Hodgkin lymphoma. Sequenced by immunoSEQ multiplex PCR; TCRdb stores in-frame clones only, minus some. The table includes some 93,000 clones, 80% to 90% detected once. With no exception, relapse followed autologous stem cell transplantation in all patients, and brentuximab vedotin exposure varied. Sequenced here: peripheral blood mononuclear cells (PBMCs), sampled before the second cycle of nivolumab. These receptors all stem from a human donor with classical Hodgkin lymphoma.

The chain is built from TRBV27 and TRBJ2-3, with D unclear. The germline V gene encodes CDR1 MNHEY and CDR2 SMNVEV (reference sequence). Trimming pared 2 bases from V and 4 bases from J, leaving 10 bases between. The CDR3 length is 14 residues. The DNA for the CDR3 is TGTGCCAGCAGTTTACTTCGAACGGCAGATACGCAGTATTTT. The encoded protein is CASSLLRTADTQYF.

The V and J genes are TRBV2 and TRBJ2-2; no clear D. CDR1 and CDR2 from the germline V gene are SNHLY and FYNNEI. Trimming left V 3 bases short and J 6 bases short, with 11 bases between. This CDR3 is built from 14 residues. CDR3 DNA sequence: TGTGCCAGCAGTGATCTCTCGGGTTCCGGGGAGCTGTTTTTT. Translating it yields CASSDLSGSGELFF.

The rearrangement uses TRBV11-3 and TRBJ2-1; TRBD1 or TRBD2 may be the D gene (5 bases each). The CDR3 runs to 15 residues. The germline gives CDR1 SGHNT, CDR2 YENEEA. V lost 1 base to trimming and J lost 5 bases, with 12 bases between them. The CDR3 loop reads CASSLAGPENNEQFF. CDR3 nucleotide sequence: TGTGCCAGCAGCTTAGCGGGGCCCGAGAACAATGAGCAGTTCTTC.